Presented here are 24 T cell receptor beta chains from one specimen sequenced in a study of shared clonotypes between healthy human individuals. Here immunoSEQ multiplex PCR was the method, and the copy in TCRdb shows in-frame clones only, minus some. Found here are approximately 2.1 million clones, over 90% of them singletons; the top ten hold 0.39%. The sequencing sample was made of naive CD4+ T cells from PBMCs. Sample subset: CD45RA+ positively selected. The receptors shown here come from a man aged 18 to 29 in good health. Some clones in this sample may be carry-over from other donors' samples.

This clone has only a few counts. The rearrangement links TRBV10-3 to TRBJ2-1, with TRBD2 matching over 8 bases. CDR3 length: 15 amino acids. The V segment lost 2 bases and the J segment 6 bases; nucleotides outside the gene matches: 6. Germline assignment: CDR1 ENHRY and CDR2 SYGVKD. Written as DNA, the CDR3 is TGTGCCATCAGTGAGCTCGGGCTAGCGGGCAATGAGCAGTTCTTC. Protein: CAISELGLAGNEQFF.

The V gene is TRBV7-6, the J gene TRBJ1-1; 7 bases map to TRBD1. V gave up 3 bases and J gave up 9 bases; unmatched junction bases: 7. This CDR3 has 13 amino acids. Looked up from germline, CDR1 is SGHVS and CDR2 is FNYEAQ. CDR3 amino acids: CASSFTGEVKAFF. CDR3 sequence (DNA): TGTGCCAGCAGCTTCACAGGGGAGGTTAAAGCTTTCTTT.

This chain links TRBV7-9 with TRBJ2-1; 11 positions match TRBD2. CDR1 and CDR2 (germline): SEHNR, FQNEAQ (reference sequence). V trimming: 6 bases; J trimming: 8 bases; junction bases outside the gene matches: 6. CDR3 length equals 14 residues. The CDR3 protein is CASRLAGAVDEQFF. CDR3 coding DNA: TGTGCCAGCAGACTAGCGGGAGCAGTAGATGAGCAGTTCTTC.

The V call is TRBV19, the J call TRBJ1-1; D is uncertain. Trimming pared 1 base from V and 0 bases from J, leaving 9 bases between. CDR3 length equals 15 residues. Germline values: CDR1 LNHDA, CDR2 SQIVND (reference sequence). The CDR3: CASSIAAHLNTEAFF. The CDR3 coding sequence is TGTGCCAGTAGTATAGCCGCACACCTGAACACTGAAGCTTTCTTT.

The CDR3 DNA reads TGTGCCAGCAGCACCCTCAGCGGGAGAGGGTACAATGAGCAGTTCTTC. The encoded protein is CASSTLSGRGYNEQFF. The chain recombines TRBV9 with TRBJ2-1; TRBD2 matches at 8 bases. Germline CDR1 and CDR2: SGDLS and YYNGEE. V dropped 4 bases and J dropped 4; count of bases not matched to a gene: 10. CDR3 length: 16 residues.

V and J are TRBV7-2 and TRBJ2-1; D possibly corresponds to TRBD1 (5 bases). Germline CDR1 reads SGHTA; CDR2 reads FQGNSA. V lost 1 base and J 8 bases, leaving 15 bases between the germline ends. This CDR3 region has 15 residues. The CDR3 DNA reads as TGTGCCAGCAGCTTAGTTTTGCAGGGCTGGGATGAGCAGTTCTTC. Encoded protein: CASSLVLQGWDEQFF.

This sequence joins TRBV30 and TRBJ2-7; maybe TRBD2 (6 bases). V was shortened by 3 bases and J by 3 bases, with 15 bases between the two germline ends. Germline CDR1 and CDR2: GTSNPN and SVGIG (reference sequence). This CDR3 contains 14 residues. CDR3: CAWRGVADNYEQYF. Here the CDR3 DNA reads TGTGCCTGGAGGGGGGTAGCGGACAACTACGAGCAGTACTTC.

As for this clone: At the DNA level, this CDR3 is encoded by other sequences in the same sample as well. J is TRBJ2-1 and V is TRBV6-6; D gene ambiguous. The CDR3 has 11 amino acids. In germline, CDR1 is MNHNY, CDR2 SVGAGI (reference sequence). Trimming stripped 5 bases from V and 2 bases from J, with 1 base between. CDR3: CASSTYNEQFF. CDR3 sequence (DNA): TGTGCCAGCAGTACCTACAATGAGCAGTTCTTC.

The chain couples TRBV7-3 to TRBJ2-2; D gene ambiguous. V lost 3 bases and J lost 1, with 3 bases in between. The CDR3 is 13 amino acids. Germline V gene lookup returns CDR1 SGHTA and CDR2 FQGTGA. The CDR3 coding sequence is TGTGCCAGCAGCTTTCGGAACACCGGGGAGCTGTTTTTT. The encoded protein is CASSFRNTGELFF.

The J gene is TRBJ1-2, the V gene TRBV18; D is unclear. The CDR3 sequence is 13 residues long. Germline-derived CDR1 and CDR2 are KGHSH and LQKENI. V lost 5 bases, J lost 1 base, and 8 bases lay in between. This CDR3 reads CASSYDLNYGYTF. Here the CDR3 DNA reads TGTGCCAGCTCATACGACCTTAACTATGGCTACACCTTC.

The gene calls are TRBV5-4 and TRBJ1-1, with TRBD1 as a possible D gene (6 bases). CDR1 is SGHNT, CDR2 YYREEE, per germline (reference sequence). This CDR3 region has 16 residues. V lost 4 bases and J lost 7, with 23 bases in between. The CDR3 region is CASSPSGTPKGGEAFF. The CDR3 bases are TGTGCCAGCAGCCCCTCGGGGACCCCTAAAGGGGGTGAAGCTTTCTTT. Full variable domain (rest looked up from reference TRBV5-4 and TRBJ1-1): ETGVTQSPTHLIKTRGQQVTLRCSSQSGHNTVSWYQQALGQGPQFIFQYYREEENGRGNFPPRFSGLQFPNYSSELNVNALELDDSALYLCASSPSGTPKGGEAFFGQGTRLTVV.

Note on this clone: Other DNA variants within this sample encode the same CDR3. J is TRBJ2-2 and V is TRBV5-1; D possibly corresponds to TRBD1 (5 bases). The V end was cut by 2 bases, the J end by 0 bases, with 8 bases between. In germline, CDR1 is SGHRS, CDR2 YFSETQ. The CDR3 is made up of 15 amino acids. CDR3 residues: CASSFGQPNTGELFF. As DNA, the CDR3 is TGCGCCAGCAGCTTTGGACAACCGAACACCGGGGAGCTGTTTTTT.

The chain recombines TRBV29-1 with TRBJ2-3, with D perhaps matching TRBD2 (6 bases). Trimming shortened V by 6 bases and J by 1 base, and 17 bases separated the two germline ends. Germline assignment: CDR1 SQVTM and CDR2 ANQGSEA. The CDR3 extends over 15 amino acids. Here the CDR3 DNA reads TGCAGCGTGGAGGGGCCATACGGAGGCACAGATACGCAGTATTTT. Translation gives CSVEGPYGGTDTQYF.

The chain uses TRBV5-8 and TRBJ1-5, with D maybe TRBD1 (5 bases). V was pared by 4 bases and J by 2 bases, with 16 bases between. CDR3 size: 16 residues. Germline CDR1 and CDR2: SGHTS and YDEGEE. In nucleotides, the CDR3 is TGTGCCAGCAGCGGGGCCCGGGGAATAGGCAATCAGCCCCAGCATTTT. Translated: CASSGARGIGNQPQHF. Full variable domain (outside the CDR3, taken from reference TRBV5-8 and TRBJ1-5): EAGVTQSPTHLIKTRGQQATLRCSPISGHTSVYWYQQALGLGLQFLLWYDEGEERNRGNFPPRFSGRQFPNYSSELNVNALELEDSALYLCASSGARGIGNQPQHFGDGTRLSIL.

V gene TRBV9 combines with J gene TRBJ2-3, with 7 bases identical to TRBD2. The J segment lost 6 bases and the V segment lost 0 bases, leaving 13 bases of the junction unmatched. The CDR3 sequence is 17 residues long. Germline values: CDR1 SGDLS, CDR2 YYNGEE. CDR3 region: CASSVVAGTTSPDTQYF. CDR3 DNA: TGTGCCAGCAGCGTAGTGGCGGGGACTACGTCTCCTGATACGCAGTATTTT.

The chain carries TRBV28 and TRBJ1-4; 9 nucleotides agree with TRBD1. Germline CDR1 MDHEN, CDR2 SYDVKM. This CDR3 contains 18 residues. Germline trimming cut 6 bases from V and 2 bases from J; bases unmatched to any gene: 13. DNA of the CDR3: TGTGCCAGCAGCCCTCTACAGGGGGCCAGGGGGACTAATGAAAAACTGTTTTTT. Residues: CASSPLQGARGTNEKLFF.

CDR3 loop: CASTTRGDTDTQYF. The CDR3 coding sequence is TGTGCCAGCACCACAAGGGGGGACACAGATACGCAGTATTTT. The chain has TRBV28 and TRBJ2-3, with D perhaps matching TRBD1 or TRBD2 (6 bases each). V lost 7 bases and J lost 2, with 13 bases in between. Germline assignment: CDR1 MDHEN and CDR2 SYDVKM. CDR3 size: 14 residues. The variable domain in full, with the rest retrieved from reference TRBV28 and TRBJ2-3, is DVKVTQSSRYLVKRTGEKVFLECVQDMDHENMFWYRQDPGLGLRLIYFSYDVKMKEKGDIPEGYSVSREKKERFSLILESASTNQTSMYLCASTTRGDTDTQYFGPGTRLTVL.

The chain links TRBV12-5 to TRBJ2-1, with D uncertain. Germline CDR1 and CDR2: LGHNT and FRNRAP. This CDR3 contains 12 residues. V was trimmed by 1 base and J by 4 bases, leaving 2 bases between them. The CDR3 is CASGLDYNEQFF. The CDR3, as DNA: TGTGCTAGTGGTTTGGATTACAATGAGCAGTTCTTC.

The chain employs TRBV10-2 and TRBJ1-1; tentative D call: TRBD1 (6 bases). The CDR3 is 14 residues long. Looked up from germline, CDR1 is WSHSY and CDR2 is SAAADI. V lost 2 bases and J lost 3, with 10 bases in between. DNA for the CDR3: TGCGCCAGCAGTGAGGAGTGGGGGCACACTGAAGCTTTCTTT. Translating gives CASSEEWGHTEAFF.

V is TRBV5-1 and J is TRBJ1-1; no definite D call. Per the germline V gene, CDR1 is SGHRS and CDR2 is YFSETQ. V was clipped by 0 bases and J by 9 bases, with 15 bases between them. The CDR3 spans 14 residues. CDR3: CASSLALEDFQAFF. The CDR3 region has the DNA TGCGCCAGCAGCTTGGCCCTCGAGGATTTCCAAGCTTTCTTT.

This clone has just one count. V usage is TRBV5-6 and J usage is TRBJ2-5; D gene uncertain. The CDR3 is 13 amino acids. Germline-derived CDR1 and CDR2 are SGHDT and YYEEEE. V was pared by 0 bases and J by 1 base, with 4 bases between. Here the CDR3 reads CASSLAPQETQYF. In DNA, the CDR3 is TGTGCCAGCAGCTTGGCCCCCCAAGAGACCCAGTACTTC.

The rearrangement uses TRBV28 and TRBJ2-1, with 7 bases identical to TRBD2. The CDR3 contains 16 residues. The germline CDR1 and CDR2 sequences are MDHEN and SYDVKM. The J segment lost 1 base and the V segment lost 4 bases, leaving 7 bases of the junction unmatched. CDR3 amino acids: CASSSPKAGSYNEQFF. The CDR3 DNA reads TGTGCCAGCAGTTCTCCGAAAGCGGGATCCTACAATGAGCAGTTCTTC.

In this sample, this clone turned up once. This sequence joins TRBV19 and TRBJ1-3; D is unresolved. The germline gives CDR1 LNHDA, CDR2 SQIVND (reference sequence). This CDR3 comprises 15 residues. Trimming cost V 7 bases and J 4 bases, with 17 bases left between them. The CDR3 here is CASTTAGEPGNTIYF. The CDR3 nucleotides are TGTGCCAGTACCACCGCCGGGGAGCCAGGAAACACCATATATTTT.

As regards this clone: The identical CDR3 is also encoded by other nucleotide sequences in the sample. The chain is built from TRBV5-4 and TRBJ1-1, with D unclear. The germline V gene encodes CDR1 SGHNT and CDR2 YYREEE (reference sequence). Trimming removed 4 bases at V and 0 bases at J, with 10 bases between. CDR3 length: 14 residues. CDR3 residues: CASSRGGMNTEAFF. CDR3 DNA: TGTGCCAGCAGCCGGGGTGGGATGAACACTGAAGCTTTCTTT.